This record concerns one T cell receptor beta chain sequence. Antigen specificity is unknown. These data originate in a study of cytomegalovirus exposure and HLA in healthy donors. General observations from the study: A link between a missense DCLRE1C variant and TCR beta V- and J-gene trimming emerged from a later analysis.

The CDR3 loop spans 13 amino acids. V lost 2 bases and J 4 bases, leaving 6 bases between the germline ends. CDR1 is SGHNT, CDR2 YYREEE, per germline (reference sequence). 13 Jbeta primers and 60 Vbeta primers were used for the PCR. Produced via immunoSEQ multiplex PCR; TCRdb's table is partial and in-frame only. The sample contains approximately 130,000 clones, 83% of which appear only once. This rearrangement joins TRBV5-4 to TRBJ2-2; D remains unclear. Sequenced input: PBMCs. The clonotype originates from a girl aged 2 to 10 in good health and CMV-seronegative. CDR3 sequence (DNA): TGTGCCAGCAGCTTTACAATCACCGGGGAGCTGTTTTTT. Its protein product is CASSFTITGELFF.